A selection of T cell receptor beta chains follows, all from one sample in a study of beta chain features in type 1 diabetes. Only in-frame clones appear in the TCRdb table, and some are missing; sequencing was by immunoSEQ multiplex PCR. Of some 63,000 clones in the sample, 45% to 50% are singletons; the top ten hold 0.7%. The sequencing input was central memory CD4+ T cells from blood. These receptors all come from a man under 40 with type 1 diabetes. CDR3s leave out the opening cysteine and the closing phenylalanine or tryptophan.

TRBV18	TRBJ1-3	ASSPRATGSAGNTIY
TRBV5-1	TRBJ1-2	ASSLGTGRDYGYT
TRBV7-9	TRBJ2-5	ASTFGQGIVQETQY
TRBV6-1	TRBJ1-1	ASSDATGGNTEAF
TRBV5-1	TRBJ2-5	ASSSRQAHEQGTQY
TRBV7-8	TRBJ2-7	ASSFASGSNEQY
TRBV7-9	TRBJ2-2	ASSLAQIYTGELF
TRBV9	TRBJ2-5	ASSVSQGQETQY
TRBV13	TRBJ1-4	ASSLRRTGRAEKLF
TRBV5-1	TRBJ1-1	ASSGTAGHMNTEAF
TRBV11-2	TRBJ2-2	ASSLDSGRATGELF
TRBV5-1	TRBJ2-7	ASSLVGGTGDYEQY
TRBV5-6	TRBJ2-2	ASSTTMLITGGLLF
TRBV23-1	TRBJ2-7	ASSRPGLAGDLTYEQY
TRBV19	TRBJ1-1	ASSPYGGNTEAF
TRBV6-5	TRBJ2-6	ASSSDGLSGANVLT
TRBV6-6	TRBJ1-1	ASRYRGNTEAF
TRBV30	TRBJ2-1	AWSPGLAGAEQF
TRBV20-1	TRBJ2-5	SPRGQETQY
TRBV15	TRBJ2-3	ATSGTGDTQY
TRBV6-6	TRBJ2-7	ASSRQGTYEQY
TRBV6-1	TRBJ2-3	ASSATGATDTQY
TRBV7-2	TRBJ1-2	ASSSPDRSLYGYT
TRBV11-2	TRBJ2-5	ASSRDSEETQY
TRBV7-6	TRBJ2-3	ASSLGEADTQY
TRBV7-9	TRBJ2-2	ASSPRQGRGRNTGELF
TRBV18	TRBJ2-1	ASSPIAGGAYNEQF
TRBV7-2	TRBJ2-3	ASSWSRAGTWDTQY
TRBV7-2	TRBJ2-5	ASGATARETQY
TRBV5-1	TRBJ2-3	ASSLQGTDTQY
TRBV19	TRBJ1-1	ASSILPDTEAF
TRBV11-3	TRBJ2-1	ASSFGIYNEQF
TRBV5-1	TRBJ2-1	ASSARLVSYNEQF
TRBV7-8	TRBJ1-4	ASSSKVADEKLF
TRBV30	TRBJ1-2	AWTVGAYGYT
TRBV5-4	TRBJ2-5	ASSSQGHQETQY
TRBV11-2	TRBJ2-7	ASSRTGGAQQY
TRBV6-5	TRBJ2-3	ASSIGLDTDTQY
TRBV5-1	TRBJ1-1	ASSLRTDSTEAF
TRBV12-5	TRBJ1-2	ASGLQGPLSYT
TRBV7-9	TRBJ2-5	ASSIQGWETQY
TRBV6-1	TRBJ1-2	ASSREGEGYGYT
TRBV4-1	TRBJ2-7	ASSPDSGSPPEQY
TRBV27	TRBJ1-4	ASSPGTGGLAEKLF
TRBV6-1	TRBJ2-5	ASSERRTGSETQY
TRBV2	TRBJ2-6	ASSGGRGHSSGANVLT
TRBV7-2	TRBJ2-7	ASSLSLRGEPY
TRBV10-3	TRBJ2-5	AISAPDRGGETQY